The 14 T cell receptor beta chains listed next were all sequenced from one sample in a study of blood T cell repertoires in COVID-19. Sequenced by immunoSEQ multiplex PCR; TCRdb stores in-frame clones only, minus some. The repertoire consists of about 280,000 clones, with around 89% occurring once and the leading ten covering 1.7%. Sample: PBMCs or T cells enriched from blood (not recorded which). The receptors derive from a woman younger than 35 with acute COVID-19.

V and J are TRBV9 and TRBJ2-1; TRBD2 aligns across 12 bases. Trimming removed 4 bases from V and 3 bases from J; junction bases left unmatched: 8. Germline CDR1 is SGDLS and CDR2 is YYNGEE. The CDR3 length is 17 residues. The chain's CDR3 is CASSSGLAGLNYNEQFF. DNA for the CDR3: TGTGCCAGCAGCTCAGGACTAGCGGGGTTGAACTACAATGAGCAGTTCTTC.

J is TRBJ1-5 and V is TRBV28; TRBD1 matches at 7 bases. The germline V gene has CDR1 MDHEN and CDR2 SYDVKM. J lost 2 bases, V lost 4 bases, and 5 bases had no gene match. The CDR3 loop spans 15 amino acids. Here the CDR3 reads CASSSGQPGNQPQHF. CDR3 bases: TGTGCCAGCAGTTCGGGACAGCCTGGCAATCAGCCCCAGCATTTT.

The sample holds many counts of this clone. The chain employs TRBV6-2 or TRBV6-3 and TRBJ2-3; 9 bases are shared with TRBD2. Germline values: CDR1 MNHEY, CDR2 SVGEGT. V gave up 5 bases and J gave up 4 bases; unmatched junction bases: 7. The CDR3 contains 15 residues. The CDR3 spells CASSPTAGGPDTQYF. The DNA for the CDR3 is TGTGCCAGCAGTCCCACGGCGGGAGGGCCAGATACGCAGTATTTT.

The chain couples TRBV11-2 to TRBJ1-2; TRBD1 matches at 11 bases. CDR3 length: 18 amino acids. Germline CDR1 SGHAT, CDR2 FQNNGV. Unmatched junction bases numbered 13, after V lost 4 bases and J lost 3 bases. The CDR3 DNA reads TGTGCCAGCAGCTCAAGACCGGGACAGGGGGGTTTGTACTATGGCTACACCTTC. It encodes CASSSRPGQGGLYYGYTF.

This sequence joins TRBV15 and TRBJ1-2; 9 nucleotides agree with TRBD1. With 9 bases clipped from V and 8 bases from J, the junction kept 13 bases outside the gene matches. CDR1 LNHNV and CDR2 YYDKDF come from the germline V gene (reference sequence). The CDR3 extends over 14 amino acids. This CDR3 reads CATSYRGQIYGYTF. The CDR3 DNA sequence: TGTGCCACGAGTTACAGGGGGCAAATCTACGGCTACACCTTC.

The CDR3: CASTPTGGVFLEKLFF. In DNA, the CDR3 is TGTGCCAGTACCCCGACAGGGGGCGTTTTTCTTGAAAAACTGTTTTTT. The chain has TRBV19 and TRBJ1-4; 10 bases line up with TRBD1. The CDR3 sequence is 16 residues long. V lost 7 bases, J lost 7 bases, and 12 bases stayed unmatched. The V gene's germline CDR1 is LNHDA and CDR2 SQIVND (reference sequence).

The CDR3 sequence is CASSFWTGRNEKLFF. In DNA form, the CDR3 reads TGTGCCAGCAGTTTTTGGACAGGGCGGAATGAAAAACTGTTTTTT. The V call is TRBV28, the J call TRBJ1-4; 8 nucleotides agree with TRBD1. The ends lost 3 bases at V and 5 bases at J; junction bases unmatched: 5. The V gene's germline CDR1 is MDHEN and CDR2 SYDVKM. The CDR3 totals 15 residues.

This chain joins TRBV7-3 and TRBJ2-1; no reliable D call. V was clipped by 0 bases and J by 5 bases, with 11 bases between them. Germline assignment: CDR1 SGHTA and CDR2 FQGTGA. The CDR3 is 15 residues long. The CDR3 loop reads CASSLTPLSDNEQFF. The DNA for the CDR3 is TGTGCCAGCAGCTTAACCCCCCTTTCGGACAATGAGCAGTTCTTC.

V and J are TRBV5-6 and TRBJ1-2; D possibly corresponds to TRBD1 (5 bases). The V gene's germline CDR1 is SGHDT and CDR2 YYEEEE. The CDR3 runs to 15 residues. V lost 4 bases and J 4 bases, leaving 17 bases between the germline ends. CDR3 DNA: TGTGCCAGCAGCCCCGTTCTGGGGCTCGGCTATGGCTACACCTTC. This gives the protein CASSPVLGLGYGYTF.

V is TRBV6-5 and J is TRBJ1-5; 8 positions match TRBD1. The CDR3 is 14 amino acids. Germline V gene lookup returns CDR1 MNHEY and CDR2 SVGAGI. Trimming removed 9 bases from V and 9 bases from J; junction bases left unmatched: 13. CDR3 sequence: CASSSGGSDRPQHF. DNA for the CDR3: TGTGCCAGTTCCTCAGGGGGCTCGGATCGGCCCCAGCATTTT.

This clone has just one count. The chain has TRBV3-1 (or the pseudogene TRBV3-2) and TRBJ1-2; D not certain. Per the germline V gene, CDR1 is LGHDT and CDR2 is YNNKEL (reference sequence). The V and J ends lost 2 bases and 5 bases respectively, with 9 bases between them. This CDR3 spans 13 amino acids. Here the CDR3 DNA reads TGTGCCAGCAGCCAAACAGCTTTTTATGGCTACACCTTC. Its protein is CASSQTAFYGYTF.

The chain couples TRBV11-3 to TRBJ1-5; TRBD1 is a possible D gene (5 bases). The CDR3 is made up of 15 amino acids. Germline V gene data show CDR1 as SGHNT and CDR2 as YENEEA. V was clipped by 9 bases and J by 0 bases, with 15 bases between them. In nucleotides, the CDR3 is TGTGCCAGGCCGAAACAGGATTATAGCAATCAGCCCCAGCATTTT. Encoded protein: CARPKQDYSNQPQHF.

The CDR3 nucleotides are TGTGCCAGCAATCGCGGAGGACCGAACACTGAAGCTTTCTTT. The encoded protein is CASNRGGPNTEAFF. The chain combines TRBV6-5 with TRBJ1-1; D gene uncertain. Germline CDR1 and CDR2: MNHEY and SVGAGI. With 7 bases removed from V and 1 base from J, the gap between germline ends came to 13 bases. The CDR3 runs to 14 residues.

The CDR3 bases are TGTGCCAGCAGTGAGCGAGCGGGAGGGTCCAATGAGCAGTTCTTC. It specifies CASSERAGGSNEQFF. The chain couples TRBV6-4 to TRBJ2-1; 10 bases align to TRBD2. With V trimmed by 3 bases and J by 6 bases, 5 bases remained unmatched. The CDR3 covers 15 residues. Germline V gene lookup returns CDR1 MRHNA and CDR2 SNTAGT.